This T cell receptor beta chain was captured in a study of blood T cell repertoires in COVID-19. Across the whole study: Italy, Spain and the United States were the sources of the convalescent and acute COVID-19 samples. The cDNA or gDNA used as material had been derived from T cells, B-cell-depleted T cells, or PBMCs.

TCRdb keeps only in-frame clones here, not all; method: immunoSEQ multiplex PCR. This sample carries roughly 250,000 clones, roughly 89% of them seen once, and the ten largest clones take around 0.84%. This CDR3 has 12 residues. The V gene lost 5 bases and the J gene lost 2 bases, with 9 bases spanning the gap. Germline CDR1 and CDR2: SQVTM and ANQGSEA. The chain uses TRBV29-1 and TRBJ1-1; a possible D gene is TRBD1 (5 bases). Input material: peripheral blood. The receptor was isolated from a man aged 25 to 40 with acute or convalescent COVID-19. CDR3 in amino acids: CSVFWGNTEAFF. The CDR3 DNA reads TGCAGCGTTTTCTGGGGCAACACTGAAGCTTTCTTT. Full variable domain (outside the CDR3, taken from reference TRBV29-1 and TRBJ1-1): SAVISQKPSRDICQRGTSLTIQCQVDSQVTMMFWYRQQPGQSLTLIATANQGSEATYESGFVIDKFPISRPNLTFSTLTVSNMSPEDSSIYLCSVFWGNTEAFFGQGTRLTVV.